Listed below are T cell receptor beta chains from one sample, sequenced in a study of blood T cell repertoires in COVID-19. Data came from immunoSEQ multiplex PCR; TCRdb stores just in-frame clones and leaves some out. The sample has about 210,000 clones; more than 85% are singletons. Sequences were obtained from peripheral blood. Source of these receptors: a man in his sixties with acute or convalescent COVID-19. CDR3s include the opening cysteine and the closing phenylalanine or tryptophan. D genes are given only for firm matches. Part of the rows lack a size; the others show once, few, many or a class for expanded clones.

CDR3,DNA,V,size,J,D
CASSLGQGLSNYGYTF,TGTGCCAGCTCCCTAGGACAGGGGCTCTCTAACTATGGCTACACCTTC,TRBV18,once,TRBJ1-2,TRBD1
CATSDLAGTGGWGNQPQHF,TGTGCCACCAGTGATTTAGCGGGGACAGGGGGCTGGGGCAATCAGCCCCAGCATTTT,TRBV24-1,few,TRBJ1-5,TRBD1
CASSRTIADTQYF,TGTGCCAGCAGTAGGACTATCGCAGATACGCAGTATTTT,TRBV6-4,.,TRBJ2-3,.
CASSAVGRGNGGANVLTF,TGCGCCAGCAGCGCCGTCGGCAGGGGCAATGGTGGGGCCAACGTCCTGACTTTC,TRBV5-1,once,TRBJ2-6,.
CATTTGQSNSPLHF,TGTGCCACCACTACGGGACAGTCCAATTCACCCCTCCACTTT,TRBV10-3,.,TRBJ1-6,TRBD1
CATSDSRGRETQYF,TGTGCCACCAGTGATTCCAGGGGGAGGGAGACCCAGTACTTC,TRBV24-1,.,TRBJ2-5,.
CASRPAGGYNEQFF,TGTGCCAGTAGGCCCGCGGGGGGCTACAATGAGCAGTTCTTC,TRBV19,.,TRBJ2-1,TRBD2
CASSQDQTGGAGGYTF,TGTGCCAGCAGCCAAGATCAGACAGGGGGCGCAGGGGGCTACACCTTC,TRBV4-2,.,TRBJ1-2,TRBD1
CASGGGAKLPDTQYF,TGTGCCAGCGGGGGGGGAGCAAAACTCCCGGATACGCAGTATTTT,TRBV2,.,TRBJ2-3,TRBD2
CASSLDSLNYGYTF,TGTGCCAGCTCCCTAGACAGCCTGAACTATGGCTACACCTTC,TRBV18,.,TRBJ1-2,.
CASSLYGELSTDTQYF,TGTGCCAGCAGTTTATACGGGGAGCTTAGCACAGATACGCAGTATTTT,TRBV28,.,TRBJ2-3,.
CASSKAPATNEKLFF,TGTGCCAGCTCAAAAGCGCCCGCAACTAATGAAAAACTGTTTTTT,TRBV18,.,TRBJ1-4,.
CATSRDRGNSPLHF,TGTGCCACCAGCAGAGATCGAGGTAATTCACCCCTCCACTTT,TRBV15,.,TRBJ1-6,.
CASSPRTSGGAFGELFF,TGTGCCAGCAGCCCGCGGACTAGCGGGGGGGCGTTCGGGGAGCTGTTTTTT,TRBV9,.,TRBJ2-2,TRBD2
CASATGDRLQETQYF,TGCGCCAGCGCAACGGGGGACCGGCTCCAAGAGACCCAGTACTTC,TRBV4-1,.,TRBJ2-5,.
CASSLWGRGTGELFF,TGTGCCAGCAGTTTATGGGGTAGGGGCACCGGGGAGCTGTTTTTT,TRBV27,.,TRBJ2-2,.
CASSQTGTGGEKLFF,TGTGCCAGCAGCCAAACCGGGACAGGGGGCGAAAAACTGTTTTTT,TRBV4-2,.,TRBJ1-4,TRBD1
CASSKGGLAGGRTYEQYF,TGTGCCAGCAGCAAAGGGGGGCTAGCGGGGGGGCGGACCTACGAGCAGTACTTC,TRBV11-2,.,TRBJ2-7,TRBD2
CASSVRDRDNSPLHF,TGTGCCAGCAGCGTTCGGGACAGAGATAATTCACCCCTCCACTTT,TRBV9,once,TRBJ1-6,TRBD1
CASSLGQGSYGYTF,TGTGCCAGCAGCTTAGGGCAGGGCTCCTATGGCTACACCTTC,TRBV7-8,.,TRBJ1-2,.
CASSLAKGARPLPTGQENIQYF,TGTGCCAGCAGTTTAGCAAAGGGGGCGCGACCTCTTCCAACTGGCCAAGAAAACATTCAGTACTTC,TRBV28,few,TRBJ2-4,TRBD1
CASSPRGAPGTDTQYF,TGTGCCAGCAGCCCTCGGGGGGCCCCCGGCACAGATACGCAGTATTTT,TRBV7-9,.,TRBJ2-3,.
CSGGGQGRAEQFF,TGCAGCGGTGGGGGACAGGGGAGGGCTGAGCAGTTCTTC,TRBV29-1,.,TRBJ2-1,TRBD1
CASSLPAGGPNTGELFF,TGTGCCAGCAGCTTACCAGCGGGGGGCCCGAACACCGGGGAGCTGTTTTTT,TRBV13,.,TRBJ2-2,TRBD2
CASSSGPAGETQYF,TGTGCCAGCAGCTCAGGGCCAGCGGGAGAGACCCAGTACTTC,TRBV7-2,.,TRBJ2-5,.
CASRRDRVNEQFF,TGTGCCAGCAGGAGGGACAGGGTGAATGAGCAGTTCTTC,TRBV6-5,.,TRBJ2-1,TRBD1
CASSLISRGGDTQYF,TGTGCCAGCAGCTTAATTAGCAGGGGTGGTGATACGCAGTATTTT,TRBV7-3,.,TRBJ2-3,.
CASRQTGLPSTDTQYF,TGTGCCAGCAGACAGACAGGGCTCCCTAGCACAGATACGCAGTATTTT,TRBV2,.,TRBJ2-3,TRBD1
CATSGQGRAEQFF,TGTGCCACCAGTGGACAGGGGAGAGCTGAGCAGTTCTTC,TRBV24-1,.,TRBJ2-1,TRBD1
CASSLEAGAMIHGYTF,TGTGCCAGCAGCTTAGAAGCGGGGGCTATGATCCATGGCTACACCTTC,TRBV7-9,.,TRBJ1-2,.
CASSFETPRAGRYNEQFF,TGTGCCAGCAGCTTTGAAACTCCCAGAGCGGGGCGATACAATGAGCAGTTCTTC,TRBV12-1,once,TRBJ2-1,.
CASCPRGRRTEAFF,TGTGCCAGCTGCCCCAGGGGGCGGCGCACTGAAGCTTTCTTT,TRBV27,.,TRBJ1-1,TRBD1
CASTTPGQGKYGYTF,TGTGCCAGCACTACCCCGGGACAGGGTAAATATGGCTACACCTTC,TRBV28,.,TRBJ1-2,TRBD1
CASSEGQGADTQYF,TGTGCCAGCAGTGAGGGACAGGGGGCAGATACGCAGTATTTT,TRBV6-4,.,TRBJ2-3,TRBD1
CASRPGTSGQETQYF,TGTGCCAGCAGGCCCGGGACTAGCGGCCAAGAGACCCAGTACTTC,TRBV5-4,.,TRBJ2-5,TRBD2
CASSQGGGTEAFF,TGTGCCAGCAGCCAAGGGGGGGGGACTGAAGCTTTCTTT,TRBV3-1/TRBV3-2,.,TRBJ1-1,.
CASSPGLNNYGYTF,TGTGCCAGCAGTCCGGGACTTAATAACTATGGCTACACCTTC,TRBV27,.,TRBJ1-2,.
CASSPWTVMNTEAFF,TGTGCCAGCAGTCCTTGGACAGTAATGAACACTGAAGCTTTCTTT,TRBV27,.,TRBJ1-1,.
CASSSRDQGLDTQYF,TGTGCCAGCAGCTCCCGGGACCAGGGACTAGATACGCAGTATTTT,TRBV7-9,.,TRBJ2-3,.
CASNIDRAKGYTF,TGTGCCAGCAATATAGACAGGGCTAAGGGCTACACCTTC,TRBV6-4,.,TRBJ1-2,TRBD1
CASSKLSGGVQETQYF,TGTGCCAGCAGTAAACTTAGCGGGGGGGTCCAAGAGACCCAGTACTTC,TRBV2,few,TRBJ2-5,TRBD2
CASSPRDSYSRLGPETQYF,TGTGCCAGCAGCCCCCGGGACAGCTACTCGAGATTAGGGCCAGAGACCCAGTACTTC,TRBV7-8,.,TRBJ2-5,TRBD1
CASSYDRADKNIQYF,TGTGCCAGCAGCTACGACAGGGCGGACAAAAACATTCAGTACTTC,TRBV4-2,.,TRBJ2-4,TRBD1
CASSFPGLAGGPYLDF,TGTGCCAGCAGTTTCCCGGGACTAGCGGGGGGGCCGTATTTGGACTTC,TRBV28,.,TRBJ2-5,TRBD2
CASSLTEQGIGNYGYTF,TGTGCCAGCAGCCTAACCGAACAGGGGATAGGTAACTATGGCTACACCTTC,TRBV7-9,.,TRBJ1-2,TRBD1
CASSPLAGDGGELFF,TGTGCCAGTAGCCCTCTAGCGGGGGATGGCGGGGAGCTGTTTTTT,TRBV19,.,TRBJ2-2,TRBD2
CASSSRQLYGYTF,TGTGCCAGCAGTTCCCGACAGCTCTATGGCTACACCTTC,TRBV12-3/TRBV12-4,.,TRBJ1-2,.
CASSKRIGSGGDNEQYF,TGTGCCAGCAGCAAAAGGATAGGGAGCGGGGGGGACAACGAGCAGTACTTC,TRBV21-1,.,TRBJ2-7,.
CASSQDRLAGGVTDTQYF,TGTGCCAGCAGCCAAGATAGGCTAGCGGGGGGAGTCACAGATACGCAGTATTTT,TRBV3-1/TRBV3-2,.,TRBJ2-3,TRBD2
CASSIRRDRVTGELFF,TGTGCCAGTAGTATTCGTCGGGACAGGGTCACCGGGGAGCTGTTTTTT,TRBV19,.,TRBJ2-2,TRBD1
CASSLAGSGAHGYTF,TGTGCCAGCAGCTTGGCTGGGAGCGGGGCACATGGCTACACCTTC,TRBV5-6,.,TRBJ1-2,.
CASSHDRVGGANVLTF,TGTGCCAGCAGTCATGACAGGGTCGGCGGGGCCAACGTCCTGACTTTC,TRBV6-2/TRBV6-3,.,TRBJ2-6,TRBD1
CASSQEALAARSGANVLTF,TGTGCCAGCAGCCAAGAGGCCCTAGCGGCCCGCTCTGGGGCCAACGTCCTGACTTTC,TRBV4-2,.,TRBJ2-6,TRBD2
CASNPGASGGRVQFF,TGTGCCAGCAACCCCGGGGCTAGCGGGGGCCGGGTGCAGTTCTTC,TRBV6-2/TRBV6-3,.,TRBJ2-1,TRBD2
CASSYRPGGLETQYF,TGTGCCAGCAGTTACCGCCCCGGGGGGCTTGAGACCCAGTACTTC,TRBV27,.,TRBJ2-5,.